Shown below are 21 T cell receptor beta chains from a single sample sequenced in a study of T cell repertoires in cytomegalovirus infection. TCRdb re-called the reads through MiXCR, storing one row per CDR3 protein. The data contain roughly 150,000 distinct CDR3 sequences, about a quarter of them singletons. The sequenced sample consisted of PBMCs. The receptor source for this set is a human donor in good health (CMV status not recorded). Some clones in this sample may be carry-over from other donors' samples.

This clonotype was seen at least ten times. The chain links TRBV7-2 to TRBJ2-7; 8 bases align to TRBD2. In germline, CDR1 is SGHTA, CDR2 FQGNSA. The CDR3 loop spans 17 amino acids. J lost 2 bases, V lost 7 bases, and 16 bases had no gene match. The CDR3: CASTLSGGGTRAYEQYF. The CDR3 nucleotides are TGTGCCAGCACCCTGTCAGGCGGGGGGACACGAGCCTACGAGCAGTACTTC.

The V gene is TRBV5-6, the J gene TRBJ1-1, with a possible D match to TRBD1 (5 bases). CDR1 is SGHDT and CDR2 is YYEEEE in the germline V gene. V dropped 2 bases and J dropped 8 bases, with 13 bases sitting between them. The CDR3 is made up of 13 amino acids. CDR3 DNA: TGTGCCAGCAGCTTTGCGGGGCCGGGGGAAGCTTTCTTT. Its translation is CASSFAGPGEAFF.

This clonotype turned up a few times. The chain carries TRBV28 and TRBJ1-2; 8 positions agree with TRBD1. Germline V gene sequence: CDR1 MDHEN, CDR2 SYDVKM. The trim removed 2 bases at V and 5 bases at J, leaving 4 bases unmatched. This CDR3 region has 14 residues. CDR3 residues: CASSLPQGAYGYTF. For the CDR3, the DNA is TGTGCCAGCAGTTTACCTCAGGGGGCGTATGGCTACACCTTC.

The table lists this clonotype with a few counts. CDR3 bases: TGTGCCAGCAGCCGCCCCCTCGGGAGGGTAGATACGCAGTATTTT. It codes for CASSRPLGRVDTQYF. This chain connects TRBV7-2 to TRBJ2-3, with 8 positions matching TRBD2. Germline CDR1 is SGHTA and CDR2 is FQGNSA. J lost 5 bases, V lost 5 bases, and 9 bases had no gene match. CDR3 length: 15 amino acids.

This clonotype has at least ten counts. The genes are TRBV7-8 and TRBJ2-5; weak D call: TRBD1 (5 bases). The CDR3 is 14 residues long. Deletions cut 5 bases from V and 5 bases from J, with 15 bases between. Germline V gene data show CDR1 as SGHVS and CDR2 as FQNEAQ. CDR3 DNA sequence: TGTGCCAGCAGCCCCGCAGGGCTAGGGGAGACCCAGTACTTC. Residues: CASSPAGLGETQYF. The complete variable domain, with remaining parts taken from reference TRBV7-8 and TRBJ2-5, reads GAGVSQSPRYKVAKRGQDVALRCDPISGHVSLFWYQQALGQGPEFLTYFQNEAQLDKSGLPSDRFFAERPEGSVSTLKIQRTQQEDSAVYLCASSPAGLGETQYFGPGTRLLVL.

With regard to this clonotype: Being one base from a much bigger clone, this may be a read error. V is TRBV7-3 and J is TRBJ2-7; D may be TRBD2 (5 bases). CDR3 length: 17 amino acids. Trimming took 4 bases from V and 0 from J, leaving 19 bases between them. Germline-derived CDR1 and CDR2 are SGHTA and FQGTGA. CDR3: CASSYPTRSGSSYEQYF. The CDR3 nucleotides read TGTGCCAGCAGCTACCCAACGCGGAGCGGAAGCTCCTACGAGCAGTACTTC.

This clonotype was counted at least ten times. The chain uses TRBV12-3 or TRBV12-4 and TRBJ2-1, with TRBD2 matching 10 bases. The CDR3 contains 14 residues. The junction had 3 bases not matched to a gene; V was cut back by 5 bases and J by 5 bases. CDR3 nucleotides: TGTGCCAGCAGTACAGCGGGAGGGGACAATGAGCAGTTCTTC. This encodes CASSTAGGDNEQFF.

V usage is TRBV11-2 and J usage is TRBJ1-4; D might be TRBD1 (6 bases). The CDR3 spans 16 residues. Trimming left V 5 bases short and J 6 bases short, with 19 bases between. Looked up from germline, CDR1 is SGHAT and CDR2 is FQNNGV. The CDR3 reads CASSRTPLDSHEKLFF. The CDR3 DNA reads TGTGCCAGCAGCCGGACGCCCCTGGACAGCCATGAAAAACTGTTTTTT.

The table lists this clonotype with many counts. This chain uses TRBV11-2 with TRBJ2-3; tentatively, D is TRBD1 or TRBD2 (6 bases each). The CDR3 runs to 20 residues. The germline V gene has CDR1 SGHAT and CDR2 FQNNGV. Deletions cut 2 bases from V and 2 bases from J, with 26 bases between. The CDR3 DNA follows: TGTGCCAGCAGCTTAACGCTCACAGGGCGGAGGGGATATAACACAGATACGCAGTATTTT. It codes for CASSLTLTGRRGYNTDTQYF.

This clonotype was seen at least ten times. This chain connects TRBV7-2 to TRBJ2-5, with D tentatively TRBD2 (6 bases). Germline CDR1 and CDR2: SGHTA and FQGNSA. The CDR3 is made up of 14 amino acids. V shed 2 bases and J shed 5 bases, with 12 bases lying between them. CDR3 protein: CASSLRGNGETQYF. CDR3 in DNA: TGTGCCAGCAGCTTACGGGGGAACGGGGAGACCCAGTACTTC.

This clonotype has more than one count but fewer than ten. The chain is built from TRBV2 and TRBJ1-5; TRBD1 is a possible D gene (5 bases). Trimming removed 5 bases at V and 3 bases at J, with 11 bases between. Germline CDR1 and CDR2: SNHLY and FYNNEI. The CDR3 runs to 14 residues. CDR3 bases: TGTGCCAGCAGTAAGGACACAGCCAATCAGCCCCAGCATTTT. Its translation: CASSKDTANQPQHF.

This clonotype has a count of ten or more. V gene TRBV7-2 combines with J gene TRBJ1-3, with D perhaps TRBD1 (6 bases). CDR3 length equals 14 residues. V was cut by 3 bases and J by 2 bases, with 8 bases left in between. CDR1 SGHTA and CDR2 FQGNSA come from the germline V gene. CDR3 DNA: TGTGCCAGCAGCTTCGGACAGCCTGGAAACACCATATATTTT. The encoded protein is CASSFGQPGNTIYF. Combining the CDR3 with reference TRBV7-2 and TRBJ1-3 gives the whole variable domain GAGVSQSPSNKVTEKGKDVELRCDPISGHTALYWYRQSLGQGLEFLIYFQGNSAPDKSGLPSDRFSAERTGGSVSTLTIQRTQQEDSAVYLCASSFGQPGNTIYFGEGSWLTVV.

The sample holds many counts of this clonotype. In nucleotides, the CDR3 is TGTGCCAGCAGCTATACAGGGGATCAGCCCCAGCATTTT. This encodes CASSYTGDQPQHF. The gene calls are TRBV7-2 and TRBJ1-5, with 7 bases fitting TRBD1. This CDR3 is 13 amino acids long. Losses at the gene ends were 4 bases for V and 5 bases for J; bases not matched to a gene: 2. Germline CDR1 reads SGHTA; CDR2 reads FQGNSA.

This clonotype was observed a few times. This chain connects TRBV12-3 or TRBV12-4 to TRBJ1-1; D is ambiguous. Trimming took 7 bases from V and 4 from J, leaving 16 bases between them. The CDR3 is made up of 14 amino acids. The CDR3 here is CASTRVGPGTEAFF. Written as DNA, the CDR3 is TGTGCCAGCACCCGGGTAGGGCCGGGCACTGAAGCTTTCTTT.

A few counts support this clonotype. This chain connects TRBV28 to TRBJ2-7, with 8 positions matching TRBD1. The V and J ends lost 6 bases and 3 bases, in that order; junction bases with no gene match: 10. The CDR3 totals 15 residues. Germline CDR1 reads MDHEN; CDR2 reads SYDVKM. For the CDR3, the DNA is TGTGCCAGCAGGCCGCAGGGGGCGCGAGGCTACGAGCAGTACTTC. Protein product: CASRPQGARGYEQYF.

This sequence joins TRBV19 and TRBJ1-3; D call uncertain. Germline V CDR1 and CDR2: LNHDA, SQIVND (reference sequence). The CDR3 has 12 amino acids. V was shortened by 1 base and J by 15 bases, with 13 bases between the two germline ends. The CDR3 DNA follows: TGTGCCAGTAGTATAGTCAACGGCCGTGGATATTTT. As protein: CASSIVNGRGYF.

V and J are TRBV11-2 and TRBJ1-1; D is ambiguous. Germline-derived CDR1 and CDR2 are SGHAT and FQNNGV. The CDR3 has 14 residues. V was pared by 1 base and J by 2 bases, with 8 bases between. CDR3 sequence: CASSLGNSNTEAFF. CDR3 in DNA: TGTGCCAGCAGCTTAGGAAACTCCAACACTGAAGCTTTCTTT.

V and J are TRBV27 and TRBJ2-1; TRBD2 agrees at 7 bases. The CDR3 length is 13 residues. Germline loops: CDR1 MNHEY, CDR2 SMNVEV (reference sequence). Unmatched junction bases numbered 7, after V lost 6 bases and J lost 8 bases. The CDR3 spells CASRKGLVYEQFF. The CDR3 DNA follows: TGTGCCAGCAGGAAAGGACTAGTGTATGAGCAGTTCTTC.

This clonotype has a handful of counts. The V gene is TRBV20-1, the J gene TRBJ2-3; TRBD2 matches at 9 bases. V shed 7 bases, J shed 6 bases, and the junction held 8 bases outside the gene matches. Germline V gives CDR1 DFQATT, CDR2 SNEGSKA (reference sequence). The CDR3 has 13 amino acids. In DNA, the CDR3 is TGCAGTGGGGGTGGACTAGCGTGGGATACGCAGTATTTT. It is translated as CSGGGLAWDTQYF.

Regarding this clonotype: A much larger clone is a single base away; this may be a read error. V usage is TRBV7-2 and J usage is TRBJ1-5; D possibly corresponds to TRBD1 (6 bases). Germline V gene data show CDR1 as SGHTA and CDR2 as FQGNSA. The CDR3 is made up of 14 amino acids. V gave up 10 bases and J gave up 5 bases, with 18 bases separating them. CDR3 in amino acids: CANRKGGRDQPQHF. CDR3 bases: TGTGCCAACAGAAAGGGGGGACGGGATCAGCCCCAGCATTTT.

This clonotype has only a few counts. J is TRBJ2-7 and V is TRBV20-1, with 8 bases identical to TRBD2. This CDR3 contains 15 residues. V dropped 3 bases and J dropped 3; count of bases not matched to a gene: 10. From germline, CDR1 is DFQATT and CDR2 SNEGSKA (reference sequence). CDR3 nucleotides: TGCAGTGCTAGTCCTATACTAGCGGATCTCTACGAGCAGTACTTC. This sequence encodes CSASPILADLYEQYF.